This T cell receptor (beta chain) originates from a study of blood T cell repertoires in COVID-19. The CDR3 loop spans 14 amino acids. Germline CDR1 reads MNHEY; CDR2 reads SMNVEV (reference sequence). V was pared by 5 bases and J by 3 bases, with 13 bases between. This table comes from immunoSEQ multiplex PCR, and its TCRdb copy is limited to in-frame clones, with some not included. This table holds about 350,000 clones, 91% found once. The rearrangement links TRBV27 to TRBJ1-1, with D unresolved. This clonotype was obtained from a woman aged 18 to 35 who had recovered from COVID-19. Sequencing used peripheral blood. CDR3 DNA: TGTGCCAGCAGTCCCGGAGGTCCTTACACTGAAGCTTTCTTT. It translates to CASSPGGPYTEAFF.